The sequence of this T cell receptor (beta chain) was determined in a study of OX40 agonist ivuxolimab in advanced cancers. Study details: The patients received ivuxolimab by intravenous route every 2 weeks at 0.01 to 10 mg/kg. A partial response was reached by three patients: one with hepatocellular carcinoma and two with cutaneous melanoma.

Some clones are missing from TCRdb's copy, which holds only in-frame ones; the method was immunoSEQ multiplex PCR. Of 61,000 or so clones listed, approximately 84% are singletons. Findings and limits, study-wide: At 0.1 to 3.0 mg/kg and by week 6, clonal expansion occurred in CD4+ and CD8+ blood T cells.

Concerning this clone: Antigen unknown.

CDR1 and CDR2 (germline): MNHEY, SMNVEV (reference sequence). Germline trimming cut 5 bases from V and 1 base from J; bases unmatched to any gene: 4. CDR3 length: 15 amino acids. Sampled blood was obtained at baseline, cycle 4 day 1, and cycle 7 day 1. The chain is built from TRBV27 and TRBJ2-5, with TRBD1 matching 10 bases. The starting material was CD4+ or CD8+ T cells sorted from blood, obtained in a trial of the OX40 agonist ivuxolimab. The sequence derives from an adult with an advanced solid tumor such as melanoma, head and neck, liver or kidney cancer. The CDR3 DNA reads TGTGCCAGCAGTCCAAGGACAGGGGGCCAAGAGACCCAGTACTTC. It encodes CASSPRTGGQETQYF.